The 10 T cell receptor beta chains below all came from one sample that was sequenced in a study of tumor-infiltrating lymphocytes in primary liver carcinoma. Starting material of 450 to 550 ng total RNA yielded TCR beta cDNA via a constant-region primer. Sequencing libraries for TCR beta derived from three nested multiplex PCR rounds that used slightly modified ARM-PCR. A C-beta reverse primer was combined with TRBV1-TRBV30 forward primers in the first two PCR rounds, and each round had ten to eleven cycles. Each CDR3 protein is one row after TCRdb ran MiXCR on the multiplex PCR reads. The profile covers around 29,000 distinct CDR3 sequences, with 70% to 80% appearing a single time and about 30% taken by the ten largest. From roughly 20-30 mg of unsorted bulk tissue, DNA and RNA were co-extracted together. Material for sequencing was liver tumor tissue from sampling region 3. Documented subset: tumor region T3, left-lateral pole. Receptor source: a woman aged 25 to 39 with primary liver carcinoma and hepatitis B virus infection.

The chain joins TRBV11-1 to TRBJ2-7; D is ambiguous. The V gene's germline CDR1 is SGHAT and CDR2 FQDESV (reference sequence). V was trimmed by 3 bases and J by 11 bases, leaving 14 bases between them. There are 12 residues in the CDR3. CDR3 coding DNA: TGTGCCAGCAGCTTCACGGGTTACGAAGAGTACTTC. It yields the protein CASSFTGYEEYF.

The chain carries TRBV11-2 and TRBJ2-1; 13 bases agree with TRBD2. Germline CDR1 SGHAT, CDR2 FQNNGV. The CDR3 has 15 residues. The CDR3 sequence is CVGIQLAGGGYEQFF. CDR3 coding DNA: TGTGTCGGCATCCAACTAGCGGGGGGGGGGTATGAGCAGTTCTTC.

The rearrangement joins TRBV11-2 to TRBJ1-4, with D uncertain. CDR1 SGHAT and CDR2 FQNNGV come from the germline V gene. V lost 4 bases and J 15 bases, leaving 18 bases between the germline ends. The length of the CDR3 is 13 residues. The CDR3 loop is CASSYPGSLKLFF. CDR3 sequence (DNA): TGTGCCAGCAGCTACCCGGGGAGTCTGAAATTGTTTTTT.

Concerning this clonotype: No conserved phenylalanine or tryptophan is present at the end of the CDR3, so a read error is the likely explanation. The chain couples TRBV5-1 to TRBJ2-7; 7 bases align to TRBD2. This CDR3 has 15 amino acids. The trim removed 3 bases at V and 2 bases at J, leaving 8 bases unmatched. CDR1 and CDR2 (germline): SGHRS, YFSETQ. The chain's CDR3 is CASSSSSGDTYEQYL. The DNA of the CDR3 is TGCGCCAGCAGCTCCTCTAGCGGTGATACCTACGAGCAGTACCTC.

Worth noting for this clonotype: Without the conserved terminal phenylalanine or tryptophan, this CDR3 likely stems from a read error. The chain combines TRBV11-2 with TRBJ2-1, with 10 nucleotides matching TRBD2. The CDR3 extends over 15 amino acids. From germline, CDR1 is SGHAT and CDR2 FQNNGV. CDR3: CASSLWTSGYNEQFL. DNA of the CDR3: TGTGCCAGCAGCTTATGGACTAGCGGTTACAATGAACAGTTCTTA.

This clonotype has just a few counts. This chain joins TRBV7-3 and TRBJ1-1; D gene unclear. Between the trimmed V and J ends, which lost 7 bases and 1 base, there was a span of 10 bases. CDR3 length equals 13 residues. Germline lookup yields CDR1 SGHTA and CDR2 FQGTGA. Here the CDR3 DNA reads TGTGCCAGCACCTCGCAGGAGAACACTGAAGCTTTCTTT. It yields the protein CASTSQENTEAFF.

In the case of this clonotype: At one boundary the junction diverges from the germline segment, which might be a read error. J is TRBJ1-1 and V is TRBV11-2; D call uncertain. Germline CDR1 SGHAT, CDR2 FQNNGV. This CDR3 region has 14 residues. The CDR3 loop is CASSSSGVNTEAFF. The CDR3 DNA reads as TGTGCCAGCAGCTCATCCGGGGTGAATACTGAAGCCTTCTTT.

This clonotype was picked up many times. The V call is TRBV24-1, the J call TRBJ2-3; D is unresolved. Trimming pared 4 bases from V and 4 bases from J, leaving 14 bases between. Germline V gene lookup returns CDR1 KGHDR and CDR2 SFDVKD. This CDR3 has 15 residues. The CDR3 sequence is CATSEKTLPSDTQYF. In DNA form, the CDR3 reads TGTGCCACCAGTGAGAAGACACTCCCATCAGATACGCAGTATTTT.

This clonotype was observed a few times. Written as DNA, the CDR3 is TGTGCCAGCAGCTACGGGACACCAAACTATGGCTACACCTTC. Residues: CASSYGTPNYGYTF. V is TRBV5-6 and J is TRBJ1-2; D might be TRBD1 (6 bases). V lost 3 bases to trimming and J lost 2 bases, with 11 bases between them. This CDR3 is built from 14 residues. Germline values: CDR1 SGHDT, CDR2 YYEEEE.

This clonotype has ten or more counts. CDR3 sequence: CASSLERSSEAFF. In DNA form, the CDR3 reads TGTGCCAGCAGCTTAGAGAGGTCTTCCGAAGCTTTCTTT. The genes are TRBV11-2 and TRBJ1-1; D call uncertain. This CDR3 spans 13 amino acids. The germline V and J ends were trimmed by 0 bases and 8 bases, with 10 bases remaining between them. The germline V gene encodes CDR1 SGHAT and CDR2 FQNNGV. Drawing the rest from reference TRBV11-2 and TRBJ1-1, the complete variable domain is EAGVAQSPRYKIIEKRQSVAFWCNPISGHATLYWYQQILGQGPKLLIQFQNNGVVDDSQLPKDRFSAERLKGVDSTLKIQPAKLEDSAVYLCASSLERSSEAFFGQGTRLTVV.